Listed below are T cell receptor beta chains from one sample, sequenced in a study of cytomegalovirus exposure and HLA in healthy donors. Profiling relied on immunoSEQ multiplex PCR, and the TCRdb table lists in-frame clones only, not all of them. The sample includes tens of thousands of clones, approximately 80% seen only once; the top ten take less than 7%. Material for sequencing was PBMCs. The source of these receptors is a male donor in good health and CMV-seronegative. CDR3s include the opening cysteine and the closing phenylalanine or tryptophan. D genes are given only for firm matches. Clone size is shown for a subset of rows, as once, few, many or a class of expanded clone.

v_gene	abundance	d_gene	j_gene	CDR3aa	CDR3nt
TRBV4-3	few	NA	TRBJ1-2	CASSQDLQAFLNYGYTF	TGCGCCAGCAGCCAAGATCTACAGGCCTTTTTGAACTATGGCTACACCTTC
TRBV11-3	NA	TRBD2	TRBJ2-5	CASSTSTSGGKTETQYF	TGTGCCAGCAGCACCTCGACTAGCGGGGGGAAAACGGAGACCCAGTACTTC
TRBV7-6	NA	NA	TRBJ1-4	CASSPRRGTNEKLFF	TGTGCCAGCAGCCCAAGAAGGGGGACTAATGAAAAACTGTTTTTT
TRBV7-2	few	NA	TRBJ2-3	CASSLVRGLRTDTQYF	TGTGCCAGCAGCTTAGTTCGGGGGTTGAGGACAGATACGCAGTATTTT
TRBV11-2	NA	NA	TRBJ1-4	CAGGPEKLFF	TGTGCGGGGGGTCCTGAAAAACTGTTTTTT
TRBV19	once	NA	TRBJ2-5	CASSINRDTQETQYF	TGTGCCAGTAGTATCAACCGGGACACCCAAGAGACCCAGTACTTC
TRBV25-1	NA	TRBD2	TRBJ2-3	CASSEYTGGAEDTQYF	TGTGCCAGCAGTGAATATACCGGGGGGGCCGAGGATACGCAGTATTTT
TRBV4-1	NA	NA	TRBJ1-1	CASSQDFLGDTEAFF	TGCGCCAGCAGCCAAGATTTCTTAGGGGACACTGAAGCTTTCTTT
TRBV27	once	NA	TRBJ1-3	CASSPGGLSGNTIYF	TGTGCCAGCAGCCCCGGGGGACTCTCTGGAAACACCATATATTTT
TRBV15	once	NA	TRBJ1-4	CATSRDRTNEKLFF	TGTGCCACCAGCAGAGATAGAACTAATGAAAAACTGTTTTTT
TRBV2	NA	NA	TRBJ1-1	CASLREAEAFF	TGTGCCAGCCTCAGAGAGGCCGAAGCTTTCTTT
TRBV7-9	NA	TRBD1	TRBJ2-3	CASSPGQGATDTQYF	TGTGCCAGCAGCCCCGGGCAGGGGGCCACAGATACGCAGTATTTT
TRBV2	NA	NA	TRBJ1-1	CASSNLALHSEAFF	TGTGCCAGCAGTAATCTAGCGCTCCACTCTGAAGCTTTCTTT
TRBV4-1	NA	TRBD1	TRBJ2-7	CASSQGDRAYEQYF	TGCGCCAGCAGCCAAGGGGACAGGGCCTACGAGCAGTACTTC
TRBV6-4	NA	TRBD2	TRBJ2-3	CASSETGLAGFTDTQYF	TGTGCCAGCAGTGAAACGGGACTAGCGGGGTTCACAGATACGCAGTATTTT
TRBV5-4	NA	TRBD2	TRBJ2-1	CASSDGGSSYNEQFF	TGTGCCAGCAGCGACGGGGGGAGCTCCTACAATGAGCAGTTCTTC
TRBV10-3	NA	NA	TRBJ1-2	CAISGGEAATF	TGTGCCATCAGTGGAGGAGAGGCGGCTACCTTC
TRBV23-1	NA	TRBD1	TRBJ2-7	CASTLGQGASKEDYEQYF	TGCGCCAGCACCTTAGGACAGGGGGCCTCCAAAGAGGACTACGAGCAGTACTTC
TRBV5-1	NA	TRBD2	TRBJ2-7	CASSLGTSDPYEQYF	TGCGCCAGCAGCTTGGGGACTAGCGACCCCTACGAGCAGTACTTC
TRBV25-1	once	TRBD1	TRBJ1-2	CASRKQGVGNYGYTF	TGTGCCAGCAGAAAACAGGGGGTTGGGAACTATGGCTACACCTTC
TRBV28	NA	TRBD1	TRBJ1-1	CASSLLGGMNTEAFF	TGTGCCAGCAGTTTGCTAGGGGGCATGAACACTGAAGCTTTCTTT
TRBV5-4	NA	NA	TRBJ1-3	CASRRPGGNTIYF	TGTGCCAGCAGACGACCCGGGGGAAACACCATATATTTT
TRBV5-1	once	NA	TRBJ2-7	CASSLGGTFYEQYF	TGCGCCAGCAGCTTGGGAGGGACATTTTACGAGCAGTACTTC
TRBV4-3	few	NA	TRBJ1-1	CASSQVRTVGEKAFF	TGCGCCAGCAGCCAAGTTCGGACAGTCGGGGAAAAAGCTTTCTTT
TRBV15	NA	TRBD1	TRBJ2-7	CATSRRQGSPYEQYF	TGTGCCACCAGCAGACGACAGGGGTCACCCTACGAGCAGTACTTC
TRBV6-6	NA	NA	TRBJ1-5	CASSSGTAYSNQPQHF	TGTGCCAGCAGTTCCGGGACTGCGTATAGCAATCAGCCCCAGCATTTT
TRBV7-2	NA	TRBD1	TRBJ2-1	CASSFRTGGFYNEQFF	TGTGCCAGCAGCTTTCGTACAGGGGGCTTCTACAATGAGCAGTTCTTC
TRBV25-1	NA	NA	TRBJ1-2	CASSEYRTGGGYGYTF	TGTGCCAGCAGTGAATATAGAACGGGGGGAGGGTATGGCTACACCTTC
TRBV7-8	NA	NA	TRBJ1-4	CASSYRAGAATNEKLFF	TGTGCCAGCAGCTACCGAGCGGGGGCGGCAACTAATGAAAAACTGTTTTTT
TRBV6-5	NA	TRBD1	TRBJ1-2	CASGQGTDYGYTF	TGTGCCAGCGGACAGGGTACGGACTATGGCTACACCTTC
TRBV19	NA	NA	TRBJ1-2	CASSILDRNYGYTF	TGTGCCAGTAGTATTCTAGACCGAAACTATGGCTACACCTTC
TRBV5-1	NA	NA	TRBJ1-2	CASSLDAVPYGYTF	TGCGCCAGCAGCTTGGATGCGGTTCCCTATGGCTACACCTTC
TRBV4-3	NA	NA	TRBJ1-2	CASSQDYGTTNNYGYTF	TGCGCCAGCAGCCAAGATTACGGGACAACCAACAACTATGGCTACACCTTC
TRBV19	NA	NA	TRBJ2-1	CASSIVASSYNEQFF	TGTGCCAGTAGTATTGTAGCCAGCTCCTACAATGAGCAGTTCTTC
TRBV2	once	NA	TRBJ1-1	CASSTERLGTEAFF	TGTGCCAGCAGTACCGAGCGGCTGGGGACTGAAGCTTTCTTT
TRBV7-2	NA	NA	TRBJ2-3	CASSLAGHADTQYF	TGTGCCAGCAGCTTAGCCGGACACGCAGATACGCAGTATTTT
TRBV6-5	NA	TRBD1	TRBJ1-2	CASSYGTGAYGYTF	TGTGCCAGCAGTTACGGGACAGGGGCTTACGGCTACACCTTC
TRBV6-1	NA	TRBD1	TRBJ1-2	CASITSGTGYGYTF	TGTGCCAGCATTACTTCCGGGACAGGCTATGGCTACACCTTC
TRBV30	NA	NA	TRBJ2-7	CAWSALGARYEQYF	TGTGCCTGGAGTGCTCTTGGAGCCCGCTACGAGCAGTACTTC
TRBV2	NA	NA	TRBJ2-2	CASSAGSEGRPGELFF	TGTGCCAGCAGTGCCGGATCAGAGGGTCGGCCCGGGGAGCTGTTTTTT
TRBV19	NA	NA	TRBJ2-7	CASRSGDESYEQYF	TGTGCCAGTAGATCAGGGGACGAGAGCTACGAGCAGTACTTC
TRBV6-4	NA	TRBD1	TRBJ2-2	CASSRTGNTGELFF	TGTGCCAGCAGCCGGACAGGGAACACCGGGGAGCTGTTTTTT
TRBV6-1	few	NA	TRBJ1-1	CASSEGPTEAFF	TGTGCCAGCAGTGAAGGGCCGACTGAAGCTTTCTTT
TRBV7-2	NA	TRBD2	TRBJ2-7	CASSNLAGATAYEQYF	TGTGCCAGCAGCAACCTAGCGGGGGCGACCGCCTACGAGCAGTACTTC
TRBV6-5	NA	NA	TRBJ1-2	CASSVRASGYGYTF	TGTGCCAGCAGCGTCAGGGCGAGTGGCTATGGCTACACCTTC
TRBV7-9	NA	NA	TRBJ2-5	CASSSRETQYF	TGTGCCAGCAGCTCCCGGGAGACCCAGTACTTC
TRBV7-2	NA	NA	TRBJ1-2	CASRAGVNYGYTF	TGTGCCAGCAGAGCCGGGGTGAACTATGGCTACACCTTC
TRBV4-1	NA	TRBD1	TRBJ2-7	CASSQGILFRGYNEQYF	TGCGCCAGCAGCCAAGGGATCTTGTTCAGGGGGTACAACGAGCAGTACTTC
TRBV18	few	NA	TRBJ2-2	CASSPSNVRGVRNTGELFF	TGTGCCAGCTCACCTTCGAATGTTCGGGGAGTTAGGAACACCGGGGAGCTGTTTTTT
TRBV13	NA	TRBD1	TRBJ2-7	CASSLSTGGEQYF	TGTGCCAGCAGCTTATCGACAGGGGGCGAGCAGTACTTC
TRBV19	NA	NA	TRBJ1-2	CASSLWRGADYGYTF	TGTGCCAGTAGTCTGTGGCGGGGGGCGGACTATGGCTACACCTTC
TRBV29-1	NA	TRBD2	TRBJ2-5	CSGSASGHRETQYF	TGCAGCGGATCCGCTAGCGGCCATCGAGAGACCCAGTACTTC
TRBV12-2	NA	NA	TRBJ2-1	CASRLSGGRSDNEQFF	TGTGCAAGTCGCTTAAGCGGGGGGCGGTCAGACAATGAGCAGTTCTTC
TRBV4-3	NA	TRBD1	TRBJ1-1	CASSHGDRETEAFF	TGCGCCAGCAGCCATGGGGACAGGGAAACTGAAGCTTTCTTT
TRBV30	few	TRBD1	TRBJ1-5	CAFDRGNQPQHF	TGTGCCTTTGACAGGGGTAATCAGCCCCAGCATTTT
TRBV10-3	NA	NA	TRBJ2-7	CAISDRGQLYEQYF	TGTGCCATCAGTGACAGGGGACAACTCTACGAGCAGTACTTC
TRBV7-2	NA	TRBD2	TRBJ2-4	CASSSNSGADIQYF	TGTGCCAGCAGCTCCAACAGCGGGGCGGACATTCAGTACTTC